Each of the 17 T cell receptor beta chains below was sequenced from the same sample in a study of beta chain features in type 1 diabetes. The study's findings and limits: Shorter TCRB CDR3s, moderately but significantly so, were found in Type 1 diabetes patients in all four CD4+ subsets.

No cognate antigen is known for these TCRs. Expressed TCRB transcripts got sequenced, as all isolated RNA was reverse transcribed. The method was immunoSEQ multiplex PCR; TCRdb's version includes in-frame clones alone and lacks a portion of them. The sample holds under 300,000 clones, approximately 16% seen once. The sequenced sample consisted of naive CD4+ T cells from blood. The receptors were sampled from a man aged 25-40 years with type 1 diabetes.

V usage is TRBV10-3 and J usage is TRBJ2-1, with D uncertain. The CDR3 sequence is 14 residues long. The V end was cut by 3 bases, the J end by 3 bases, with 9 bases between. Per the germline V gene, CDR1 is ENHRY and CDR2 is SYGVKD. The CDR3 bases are TGTGCCATCAGTGAATCTGGCGGCTACAATGAGCAGTTCTTC. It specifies CAISESGGYNEQFF.

CDR3 protein: CSAGQKETQYF. The DNA of the CDR3 is TGCAGTGCTGGACAGAAAGAGACCCAGTACTTC. This rearrangement joins TRBV20-1 to TRBJ2-5, with D perhaps TRBD1 (6 bases). Germline V gene lookup returns CDR1 DFQATT and CDR2 SNEGSKA (reference sequence). This CDR3 comprises 11 residues. Trimming stripped 5 bases from V and 3 bases from J, with 7 bases between.

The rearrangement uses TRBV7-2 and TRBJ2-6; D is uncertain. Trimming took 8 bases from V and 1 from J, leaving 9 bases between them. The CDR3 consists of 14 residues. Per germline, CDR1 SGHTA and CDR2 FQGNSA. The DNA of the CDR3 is TGTGCCAGCCCTAAAGGGTCTGGGGCCAACGTCCTGACTTTC. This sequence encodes CASPKGSGANVLTF.

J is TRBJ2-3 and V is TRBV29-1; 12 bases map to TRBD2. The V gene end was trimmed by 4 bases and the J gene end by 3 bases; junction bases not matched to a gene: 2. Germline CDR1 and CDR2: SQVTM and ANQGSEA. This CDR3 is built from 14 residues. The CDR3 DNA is TGCAGCGTTGCGCTAGCGGGAGGGACAGATACGCAGTATTTT. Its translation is CSVALAGGTDTQYF.

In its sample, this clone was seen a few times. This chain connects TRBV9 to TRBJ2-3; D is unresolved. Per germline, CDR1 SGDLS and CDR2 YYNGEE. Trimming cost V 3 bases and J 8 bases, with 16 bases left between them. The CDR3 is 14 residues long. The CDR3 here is CASSAAPPSGTQYF. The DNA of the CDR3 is TGTGCCAGCAGCGCCGCCCCACCCTCGGGTACGCAGTATTTT.

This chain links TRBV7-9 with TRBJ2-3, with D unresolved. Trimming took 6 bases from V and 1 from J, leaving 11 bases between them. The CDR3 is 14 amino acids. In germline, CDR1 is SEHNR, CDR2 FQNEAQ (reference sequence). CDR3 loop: CASSHKGGTDTQYF. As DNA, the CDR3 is TGTGCCAGCAGTCACAAAGGAGGCACAGATACGCAGTATTTT.

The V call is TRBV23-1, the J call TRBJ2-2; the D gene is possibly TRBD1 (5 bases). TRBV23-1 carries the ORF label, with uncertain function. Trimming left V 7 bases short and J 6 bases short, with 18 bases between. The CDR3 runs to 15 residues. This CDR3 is CASTTSSQDAGELFF. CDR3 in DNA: TGCGCCAGCACAACGTCGTCACAGGACGCCGGGGAGCTGTTTTTT.

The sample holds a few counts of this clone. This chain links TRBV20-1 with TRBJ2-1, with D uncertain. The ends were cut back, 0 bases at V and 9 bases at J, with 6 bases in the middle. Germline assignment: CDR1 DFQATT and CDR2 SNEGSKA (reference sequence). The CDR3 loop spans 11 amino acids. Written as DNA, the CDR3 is TGCAGTGCTAGAGATCTGAGTGAGCAGTTCTTC. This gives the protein CSARDLSEQFF.

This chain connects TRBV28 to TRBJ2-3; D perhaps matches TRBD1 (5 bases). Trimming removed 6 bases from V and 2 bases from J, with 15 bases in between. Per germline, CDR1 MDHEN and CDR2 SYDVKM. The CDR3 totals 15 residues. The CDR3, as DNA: TGTGCCAGCAGCCACCCCAGGGCTCTCACAGATACGCAGTATTTT. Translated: CASSHPRALTDTQYF. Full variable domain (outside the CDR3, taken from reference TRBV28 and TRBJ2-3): DVKVTQSSRYLVKRTGEKVFLECVQDMDHENMFWYRQDPGLGLRLIYFSYDVKMKEKGDIPEGYSVSREKKERFSLILESASTNQTSMYLCASSHPRALTDTQYFGPGTRLTVL.

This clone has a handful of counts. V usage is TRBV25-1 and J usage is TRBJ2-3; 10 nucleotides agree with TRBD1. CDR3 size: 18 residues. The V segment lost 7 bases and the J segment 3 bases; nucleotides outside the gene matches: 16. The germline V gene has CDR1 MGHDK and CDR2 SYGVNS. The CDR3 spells CASTATGQGYGCTDTQYF. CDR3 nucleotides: TGTGCCAGCACCGCAACGGGACAGGGGTATGGATGTACAGATACGCAGTATTTT.

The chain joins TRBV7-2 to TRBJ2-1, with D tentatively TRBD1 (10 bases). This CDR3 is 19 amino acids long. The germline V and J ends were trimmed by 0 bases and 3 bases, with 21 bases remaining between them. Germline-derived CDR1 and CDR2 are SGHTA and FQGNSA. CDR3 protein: CASSLAGQGLAGLYNEQFF. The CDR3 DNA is TGTGCCAGCAGCTTAGCGGGACAGGGGCTAGCGGGGCTCTACAATGAGCAGTTCTTC.

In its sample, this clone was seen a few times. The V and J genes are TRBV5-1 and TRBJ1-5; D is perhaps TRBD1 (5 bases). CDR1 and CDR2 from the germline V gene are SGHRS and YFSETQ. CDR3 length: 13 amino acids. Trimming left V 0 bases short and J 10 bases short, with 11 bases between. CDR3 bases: TGCGCCAGCAGCTTGGGAGGGGTTGAACCCCAGCATTTT. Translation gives CASSLGGVEPQHF.

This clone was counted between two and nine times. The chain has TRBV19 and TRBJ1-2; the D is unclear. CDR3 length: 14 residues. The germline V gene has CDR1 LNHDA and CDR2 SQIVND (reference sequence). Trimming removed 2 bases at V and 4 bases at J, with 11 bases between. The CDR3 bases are TGTGCCAGTAGTATAATGTCGGCAAGCTATGGCTACACCTTC. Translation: CASSIMSASYGYTF.

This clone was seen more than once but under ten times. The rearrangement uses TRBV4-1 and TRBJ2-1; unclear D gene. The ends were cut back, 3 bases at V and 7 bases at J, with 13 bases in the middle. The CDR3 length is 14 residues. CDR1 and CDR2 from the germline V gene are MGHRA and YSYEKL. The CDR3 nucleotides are TGCGCCAGCAGCCAGCCCCCCCCTCAGAATGAGCAGTTCTTC. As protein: CASSQPPPQNEQFF.

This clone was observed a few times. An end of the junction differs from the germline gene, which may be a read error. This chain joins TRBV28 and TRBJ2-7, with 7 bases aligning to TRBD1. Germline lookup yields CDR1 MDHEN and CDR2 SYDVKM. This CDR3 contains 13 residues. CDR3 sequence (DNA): TGTGCCAGCAGCCCGGCGAGAGGGGGCGTTTTCCCCTTC. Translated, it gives CASSPARGGVFPF.

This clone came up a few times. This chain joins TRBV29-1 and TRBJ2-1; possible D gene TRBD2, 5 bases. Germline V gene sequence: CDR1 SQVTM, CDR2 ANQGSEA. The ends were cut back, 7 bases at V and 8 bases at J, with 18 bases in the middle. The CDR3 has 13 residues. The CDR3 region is CSGPPSGRDEQFF. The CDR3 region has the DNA TGCAGCGGCCCCCCCAGCGGACGGGATGAGCAGTTCTTC.

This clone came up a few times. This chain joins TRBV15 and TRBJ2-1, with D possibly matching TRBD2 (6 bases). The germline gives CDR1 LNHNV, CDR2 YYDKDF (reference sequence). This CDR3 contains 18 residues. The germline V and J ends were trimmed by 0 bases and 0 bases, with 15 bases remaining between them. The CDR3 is CATSRDRRRADSYNEQFF. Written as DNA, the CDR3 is TGTGCCACCAGCAGAGATCGGAGGAGGGCTGACTCCTACAATGAGCAGTTCTTC.